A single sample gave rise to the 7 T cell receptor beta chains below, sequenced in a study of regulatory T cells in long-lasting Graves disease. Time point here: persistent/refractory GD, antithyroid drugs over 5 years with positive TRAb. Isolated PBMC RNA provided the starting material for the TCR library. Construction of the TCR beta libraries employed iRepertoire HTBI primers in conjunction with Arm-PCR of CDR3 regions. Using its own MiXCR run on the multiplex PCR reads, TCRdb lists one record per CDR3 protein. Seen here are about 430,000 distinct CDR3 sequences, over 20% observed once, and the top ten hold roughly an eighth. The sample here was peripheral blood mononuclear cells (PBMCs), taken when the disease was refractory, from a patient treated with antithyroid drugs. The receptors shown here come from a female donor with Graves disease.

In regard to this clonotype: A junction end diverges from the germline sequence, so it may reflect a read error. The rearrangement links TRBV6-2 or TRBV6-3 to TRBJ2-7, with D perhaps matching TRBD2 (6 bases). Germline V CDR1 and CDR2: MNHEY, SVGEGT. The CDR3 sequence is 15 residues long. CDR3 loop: CASSYSPTSFYEQCF. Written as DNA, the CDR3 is TGTGCCAGCAGTTACTCGCCGACTAGTTTCTACGAGCAGTGCTTC.

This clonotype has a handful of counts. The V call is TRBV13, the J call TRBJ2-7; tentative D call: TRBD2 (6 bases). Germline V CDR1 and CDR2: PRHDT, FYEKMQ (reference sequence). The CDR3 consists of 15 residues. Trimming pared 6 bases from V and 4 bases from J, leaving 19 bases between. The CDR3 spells CASSSREVMRYEQYF. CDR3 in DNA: TGTGCCAGCAGTTCTAGGGAGGTCATGCGGTACGAGCAGTACTTC.

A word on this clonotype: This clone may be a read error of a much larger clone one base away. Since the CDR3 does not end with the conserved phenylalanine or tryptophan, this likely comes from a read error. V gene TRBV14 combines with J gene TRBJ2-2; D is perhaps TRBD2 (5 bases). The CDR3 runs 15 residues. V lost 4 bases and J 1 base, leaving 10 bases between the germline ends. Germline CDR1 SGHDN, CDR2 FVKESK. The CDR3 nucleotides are TGTGCCAGCAGCCCGACCGAGGGGAACACCGGGGAGCTGTTTTCT. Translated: CASSPTEGNTGELFS.

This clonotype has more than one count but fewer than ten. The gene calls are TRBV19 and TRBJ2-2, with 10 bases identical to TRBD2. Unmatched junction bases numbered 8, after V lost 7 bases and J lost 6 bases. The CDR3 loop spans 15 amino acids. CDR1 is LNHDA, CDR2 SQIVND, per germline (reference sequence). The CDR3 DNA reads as TGTGCCAGTAACTCTCGGCTAGCGGGAGCCGGGGAGCTGTTTTTT. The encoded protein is CASNSRLAGAGELFF.

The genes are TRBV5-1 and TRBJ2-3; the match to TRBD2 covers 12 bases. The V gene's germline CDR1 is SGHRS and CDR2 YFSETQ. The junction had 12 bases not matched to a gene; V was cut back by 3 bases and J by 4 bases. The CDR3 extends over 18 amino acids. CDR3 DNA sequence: TGCGCCAGCAGCTACCGACTGACTAGCGGGAGCATCCCAGATACGCAGTATTTT. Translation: CASSYRLTSGSIPDTQYF. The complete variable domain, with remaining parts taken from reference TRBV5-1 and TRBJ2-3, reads KAGVTQTPRYLIKTRGQQVTLSCSPISGHRSVSWYQQTPGQGLQFLFEYFSETQRNKGNFPGRFSGRQFSNSRSEMNVSTLELGDSALYLCASSYRLTSGSIPDTQYFGPGTRLTVL.

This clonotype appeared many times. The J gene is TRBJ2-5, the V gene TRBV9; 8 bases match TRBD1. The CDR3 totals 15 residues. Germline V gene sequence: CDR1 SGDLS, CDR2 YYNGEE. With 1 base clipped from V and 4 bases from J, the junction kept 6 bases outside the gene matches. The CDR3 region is CASSVSTGTGETQYF. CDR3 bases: TGTGCCAGCAGCGTATCTACCGGGACAGGAGAGACCCAGTACTTC.

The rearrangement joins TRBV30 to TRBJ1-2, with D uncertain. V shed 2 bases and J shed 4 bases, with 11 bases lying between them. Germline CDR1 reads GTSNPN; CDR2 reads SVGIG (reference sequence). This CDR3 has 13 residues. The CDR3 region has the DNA TGTGCCTGGAGTACCCAAGGGATCTATGGCTACACCTTC. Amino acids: CAWSTQGIYGYTF.